The clone carrying this T cell receptor (beta chain) was detected many times. What it recognizes is unknown. CDR1 and CDR2 (germline): DFQATT, SNEGSKA (reference sequence). The CDR3 is 14 amino acids. V was pared by 4 bases and J by 0 bases, with 10 bases between. Unique molecular identifiers (one per individual cDNA molecule) were attached. MiXCR was run by TCRdb on the 5' RACE reads, yielding one entry per CDR3 protein. The sample lists some 21,000 distinct CDR3 sequences, around 5% occurring once. This sample was included in a study of early T cells in non-severe SARS-CoV-2 infection. Study-level findings and limits: VDJdb-based matching was biased toward anti-spike CD8 responses and missed private and CD4 specificities.

The specimen sequenced was whole blood. This sequence originates from an adult who was a healthcare worker with PCR-confirmed SARS-CoV-2 infection or an uninfected control (not recorded which). The chain is built from TRBV20-1 and TRBJ1-5; D is ambiguous. CDR3 sequence reads: CSANGGYSNQPQHF. The CDR3 nucleotides are TGCAGTGCTAACGGTGGCTATAGCAATCAGCCCCAGCATTTT.